This record covers a single T cell receptor beta chain. Its target is unknown. This sample was included in a study of blood T cells in healthy people across ages. Study-wide results and caveats: Changes in expanded clonotypes were possibly confounded, as the CMV status of donors was unknown. It was held that the diversity estimates obtained from one million T cells were underestimates.

A second PCR of roughly 6 to 12 cycles used a sample-barcoded 5' primer and a J-beta primer mix. Each cDNA molecule received a tag from a template-switch adaptor that had 12 random nucleotides. TCRdb reprocessed the 5' RACE reads with MiXCR, giving one entry per CDR3 protein. The profile covers about 770,000 distinct CDR3 sequences, with about 42% appearing a single time and approximately 19% taken by the ten largest. V was cut by 1 base and J by 5 bases, with 3 bases left in between. The CDR3 is made up of 11 amino acids. CDR1 is DFQATT, CDR2 SNEGSKA, per germline (reference sequence). Sequencing used blood. The TCR was taken from a man aged 55-75 years in good health. J is TRBJ2-1 and V is TRBV20-1; D gene unclear. The CDR3 reads CSARANNEQFF. The CDR3 DNA follows: TGCAGTGCTAGAGCCAACAATGAGCAGTTCTTC.